This T cell receptor beta chain was captured in a study of blood T cell repertoires in COVID-19. At the level of the study: Samples came from the United States, Italy and Spain, spanning acute and convalescent COVID-19. T cells, B-cell-depleted T cells, or PBMCs supplied cDNA or gDNA.

Original processing notes: Nucleated cell number was recorded as an estimate derived from reference gene primer amplification. Assay used: immunoSEQ multiplex PCR; TCRdb lists only in-frame clones, some missing. V, J and clone size reflect that table, while D and trimming were determined from the DNA. The sample includes 200,000 to 250,000 clones, about nine tenths of them seen just once. Looked up from germline, CDR1 is SEHNR and CDR2 is FQNEAQ (reference sequence). Trimming stripped 1 base from V and 0 bases from J, with 14 bases between. This CDR3 has 17 amino acids. The chain links TRBV7-9 to TRBJ2-3; the D gene is possibly TRBD2 (7 bases). The sequenced material came from peripheral blood. This sequence was found in a woman in her fifties or sixties with acute or convalescent COVID-19. CDR3 residues: CASSLGGGAVSTDTQYF. CDR3 sequence (DNA): TGTGCCAGCAGCTTAGGAGGGGGGGCGGTTAGCACAGATACGCAGTATTTT.